Presented here are 15 T cell receptor beta chains from one specimen sequenced in a study of siplizumab effects on memory and regulatory T cells. Repertoires were generated with immunoSEQ multiplex PCR, while TCRdb's copy carries only in-frame clones and drops some. The sample holds roughly 60,000 clones, over 85% seen once. Sequencing used CD8+ T cells sorted from blood. Receptors originate from a human donor in good health.

This clone came up once. The V and J genes are TRBV11-2 and TRBJ2-1; TRBD1 agrees at 7 bases. The germline gives CDR1 SGHAT, CDR2 FQNNGV. The CDR3 runs to 16 residues. The J segment lost 2 bases and the V segment lost 4 bases, leaving 8 bases of the junction unmatched. The chain's CDR3 is CASSYTPDRAYNEQFF. The CDR3 nucleotides are TGTGCCAGCAGCTATACCCCCGACAGGGCCTACAATGAGCAGTTCTTC.

The rearrangement links TRBV27 to TRBJ1-1, with 7 bases matching TRBD1. Germline V gives CDR1 MNHEY, CDR2 SMNVEV (reference sequence). The CDR3 totals 17 residues. V was clipped by 7 bases and J by 6 bases; unmatched bases: 20. The CDR3: CASIKHPRRQGTSEAFF. The CDR3 DNA is TGTGCCAGCATTAAACACCCAAGGAGACAGGGTACCTCTGAAGCTTTCTTT.

CDR3 sequence reads: CASSELTGASLGYTF. CDR3 DNA sequence: TGTGCCAGCAGTGAATTGACAGGGGCCAGTCTTGGCTACACCTTC. The chain is built from TRBV6-1 and TRBJ1-2, with 8 positions matching TRBD1. Germline values: CDR1 MNHNS, CDR2 SASEGT. J lost 7 bases, V lost 2 bases, and 9 bases had no gene match. The CDR3 spans 15 residues.

The chain combines TRBV27 with TRBJ2-7; TRBD1 agrees at 7 bases. Germline V gene sequence: CDR1 MNHEY, CDR2 SMNVEV (reference sequence). The CDR3 loop spans 13 amino acids. V shed 6 bases and J 5 bases; nucleotides not matched to a gene: 7. CDR3 in DNA: TGTGCCAGCAGAGTCGACAGGGCCCACGAGCAGTACTTC. Translated, it gives CASRVDRAHEQYF.

The chain has TRBV5-6 and TRBJ2-5; possible D gene TRBD1, 5 bases. V dropped 4 bases and J dropped 0 bases, with 10 bases sitting between them. This CDR3 spans 14 amino acids. Germline-derived CDR1 and CDR2 are SGHDT and YYEEEE. CDR3 in DNA: TGTGCCAGCAGCCGAAGGGGAAACCAAGAGACCCAGTACTTC. This translates into CASSRRGNQETQYF. The full variable domain, rest sourced from reference TRBV5-6 and TRBJ2-5, is DAGVTQSPTHLIKTRGQQVTLRCSPKSGHDTVSWYQQALGQGPQFIFQYYEEEERQRGNFPDRFSGHQFPNYSSELNVNALLLGDSALYLCASSRRGNQETQYFGPGTRLLVL.

The rearrangement joins TRBV29-1 to TRBJ2-2; D perhaps matches TRBD1 (6 bases). The V gene lost 3 bases and the J gene lost 3 bases, with 14 bases spanning the gap. The CDR3 consists of 15 residues. Looked up from germline, CDR1 is SQVTM and CDR2 is ANQGSEA. DNA of the CDR3: TGCAGCGTTGATGCTGGGGGCGGATACACCGGGGAGCTGTTTTTT. This sequence encodes CSVDAGGGYTGELFF.

CDR3 nucleotides: TGTGCCAGCAGCTTAATTGTTTCGGAGGGCGGGAGGATCTACAATGAGCAGTTCTTC. This sequence encodes CASSLIVSEGGRIYNEQFF. The chain links TRBV7-3 to TRBJ2-1; the match to TRBD2 covers 8 bases. The CDR3 has 19 amino acids. The germline gives CDR1 SGHTA, CDR2 FQGTGA. J gave up 3 bases and V 1 base, and 14 bases lay outside the gene matches. Using reference TRBV7-3 and TRBJ2-1 for the parts outside the CDR3, the full variable domain is GAGVSQTPSNKVTEKGKYVELRCDPISGHTALYWYRQSLGQGPEFLIYFQGTGAADDSGLPNDRFFAVRPEGSVSTLKIQRTERGDSAVYLCASSLIVSEGGRIYNEQFFGPGTRLTVL.

The chain is built from TRBV4-1 and TRBJ1-3, with D possibly being TRBD1 (6 bases). V was clipped by 0 bases and J by 0 bases, with 9 bases between them. The CDR3 loop spans 16 amino acids. Germline loops: CDR1 MGHRA, CDR2 YSYEKL. CDR3 DNA: TGCGCCAGCAGCCAAGAGGACAGACGCTCTGGAAACACCATATATTTT. The encoded protein is CASSQEDRRSGNTIYF.

V is TRBV7-3 and J is TRBJ2-6; D is possibly TRBD1 (5 bases). Deletions cut 1 base from V and 3 bases from J, with 13 bases between. The CDR3 length is 17 residues. In germline, CDR1 is SGHTA, CDR2 FQGTGA. This chain's CDR3 is CASSLRLGPGGANVLTF. The CDR3 bases are TGTGCCAGCAGCTTAAGGCTGGGGCCCGGTGGGGCCAACGTCCTGACTTTC.

The chain joins TRBV18 to TRBJ2-1; no clear D. CDR3 size: 17 residues. The germline CDR1 and CDR2 sequences are KGHSH and LQKENI. V was pared by 2 bases and J by 0 bases, with 14 bases between. The CDR3 loop is CASSPAPWRSSYNEQFF. In nucleotides, the CDR3 is TGTGCCAGCTCACCAGCCCCCTGGCGTAGCTCCTACAATGAGCAGTTCTTC. Full variable domain (missing parts from reference TRBV18 and TRBJ2-1): NAGVMQNPRHLVRRRGQEARLRCSPMKGHSHVYWYRQLPEEGLKFMVYLQKENIIDESGMPKERFSAEFPKEGPSILRIQQVVRGDSAAYFCASSPAPWRSSYNEQFFGPGTRLTVL.

The genes are TRBV6-1 and TRBJ1-2; TRBD1 agrees at 8 bases. CDR3 length: 14 residues. Looked up from germline, CDR1 is MNHNS and CDR2 is SASEGT. With V trimmed by 7 bases and J by 4 bases, 8 bases remained unmatched. DNA of the CDR3: TGTGCCAGCAAATCAGGGGGCTCAGCCTATGGCTACACCTTC. Protein product: CASKSGGSAYGYTF.

The chain combines TRBV30 with TRBJ2-1; D remains ambiguous. This CDR3 spans 12 amino acids. Germline loops: CDR1 GTSNPN, CDR2 SVGIG (reference sequence). V was shortened by 1 base and J by 6 bases, with 7 bases between the two germline ends. This CDR3 reads CAWSEDSNEQFF. The CDR3 DNA reads as TGTGCCTGGAGTGAAGACTCCAATGAGCAGTTCTTC.

The V and J genes are TRBV19 and TRBJ2-3; TRBD1 might be the D (5 bases). Trimming removed 4 bases from V and 2 bases from J, with 19 bases in between. The CDR3 consists of 17 residues. The V gene's germline CDR1 is LNHDA and CDR2 SQIVND (reference sequence). CDR3 nucleotides: TGTGCCAGTAGTAGAGGACGGGTAAGGGGTCACACAGATACGCAGTATTTT. This gives the protein CASSRGRVRGHTDTQYF. The variable domain in full, completed from reference TRBV19 and TRBJ2-3, reads DGGITQSPKYLFRKEGQNVTLSCEQNLNHDAMYWYRQDPGQGLRLIYYSQIVNDFQKGDIAEGYSVSREKKESFPLTVTSAQKNPTAFYLCASSRGRVRGHTDTQYFGPGTRLTVL.

The chain joins TRBV7-9 to TRBJ2-5; D remains ambiguous. The J call may be faulty, since TRBJ2-7 better matches the DNA end. This CDR3 spans 13 amino acids. CDR1 is SEHNR and CDR2 is FQNEAQ in the germline V gene (reference sequence). The CDR3 here is CASSSRELYEQYF. Here the CDR3 DNA reads TGTGCCAGCAGCTCACGTGAACTGTACGAGCAGTACTTC.

The chain is built from TRBV7-6 and TRBJ2-7; the D is unclear. Germline CDR1 reads SGHVS; CDR2 reads FNYEAQ. The CDR3 spans 12 residues. V lost 5 bases and J lost 0, with 5 bases in between. The CDR3 sequence: CASSQHSYEQYF. The DNA for the CDR3 is TGTGCCAGCAGCCAACACTCCTACGAGCAGTACTTC. The variable domain in full, completed from reference TRBV7-6 and TRBJ2-7, reads GAGVSQSPRYKVTKRGQDVALRCDPISGHVSLYWYRQALGQGPEFLTYFNYEAQQDKSGLPNDRFSAERPEGSISTLTIQRTEQRDSAMYRCASSQHSYEQYFGPGTRLTVT.